These 20 T cell receptor beta chains share one sample of origin, sequenced in a study of vaccination and CD4 T cells after COVID-19. Sequence data for DNA of cultured CD4+ T cells were generated by the Oncomine TCR Beta short-read assay. TCRdb fed the PCR reads into MiXCR, producing one record per CDR3 protein. The table shows some 9,700 distinct CDR3 sequences, with 55% to 75% occurring only once. Their antigens remain unidentified. Specified treatment: approximately nine-day PBMC culture with coronavirus spike peptide pools or control peptides (ViraFEST assay). Pre-COVID-19 pandemic sampling (2011-2018) yielded the unexposed donor's CD4+ T cells. The source material was CD4+ T cells from blood, cultured in vitro. These TCRs come from a human donor in good health.

This rearrangement joins TRBV15 to TRBJ1-6; D not resolved. The CDR3 is 13 amino acids. The germline gives CDR1 LNHNV, CDR2 YYDKDF (reference sequence). Deletions cut 1 base from V and 9 bases from J, with 7 bases between. The CDR3 DNA follows: TGTGCCACCAGCAGAGGATTCGGTTCACCCCTCCACTTT. It is translated as CATSRGFGSPLHF. Together with reference TRBV15 and TRBJ1-6, the CDR3 gives the full variable domain: DAMVIQNPRYQVTQFGKPVTLSCSQTLNHNVMYWYQQKSSQAPKLLFHYYDKDFNNEADTPDNFQSRRPNTSFCFLDIRSPGLGDTAMYLCATSRGFGSPLHFGNGTRLTVT.

The chain links TRBV11-2 to TRBJ2-1; 7 bases line up with TRBD1. Trimming took 3 bases from V and 6 from J; bases not matched to a gene: 8. CDR3 length: 15 residues. Germline V gene sequence: CDR1 SGHAT, CDR2 FQNNGV. DNA of the CDR3: TGTGCCAGCAGCTTGACAGGGCCACAGGGCAATGAGCAGTTCTTC. Translated: CASSLTGPQGNEQFF. The whole variable domain, remainder taken from reference TRBV11-2 and TRBJ2-1, is EAGVAQSPRYKIIEKRQSVAFWCNPISGHATLYWYQQILGQGPKLLIQFQNNGVVDDSQLPKDRFSAERLKGVDSTLKIQPAKLEDSAVYLCASSLTGPQGNEQFFGPGTRLTVL.

This clonotype has only a few counts. The chain joins TRBV20-1 to TRBJ2-7, with TRBD1 identical over 7 bases. This CDR3 contains 13 residues. Germline lookup yields CDR1 DFQATT and CDR2 SNEGSKA (reference sequence). V trimming: 3 bases; J trimming: 6 bases; junction bases outside the gene matches: 8. CDR3 coding DNA: TGCAGTGCTAGGGGTACAGGGGCGGGCGAGCAGTACTTC. The encoded protein is CSARGTGAGEQYF.

The V call is TRBV5-1, the J call TRBJ2-5, with 8 nucleotides matching TRBD1. Germline assignment: CDR1 SGHRS and CDR2 YFSETQ. The V and J ends lost 6 bases and 0 bases, in that order; junction bases with no gene match: 7. The CDR3 has 15 residues. CDR3: CASTRTGLYQETQYF. CDR3 sequence (DNA): TGCGCCAGCACTAGGACAGGGCTTTACCAAGAGACCCAGTACTTC.

The J gene is TRBJ1-2, the V gene TRBV27; perhaps TRBD1 as D (5 bases). CDR3 length: 14 residues. V was clipped by 6 bases and J by 5 bases, with 16 bases between them. Germline V lookup: CDR1 MNHEY, CDR2 SMNVEV (reference sequence). Here the CDR3 DNA reads TGTGCCAGCAGCCCCGAGGGGCTAGCGTATGGCTACACCTTC. It translates to CASSPEGLAYGYTF.

The V gene is TRBV7-8, the J gene TRBJ1-3, with D possibly matching TRBD1 (5 bases). From germline, CDR1 is SGHVS and CDR2 FQNEAQ. V shed 1 base and J shed 0 bases, with 7 bases lying between them. The CDR3 is 15 residues long. The CDR3 DNA sequence: TGTGCCAGCAGCTTAGGACAGAACTCTGGAAACACCATATATTTT. As protein: CASSLGQNSGNTIYF.

V usage is TRBV7-2 and J usage is TRBJ2-5, with TRBD2 matching 9 bases. The J segment lost 3 bases and the V segment lost 5 bases, leaving 10 bases of the junction unmatched. The germline V gene has CDR1 SGHTA and CDR2 FQGNSA. The CDR3 is made up of 16 amino acids. In nucleotides, the CDR3 is TGTGCCAGCAGCCTAGGCGCGGGGGGGCCGGAAGAGACCCAGTACTTC. Translated, it gives CASSLGAGGPEETQYF.

The J gene is TRBJ2-5, the V gene TRBV10-1; the match to TRBD2 covers 8 bases. The CDR3 length is 14 residues. Germline trimming cut 6 bases from V and 5 bases from J; bases unmatched to any gene: 8. The V gene's germline CDR1 is WNHNN and CDR2 SYGVQD (reference sequence). The CDR3 sequence is CASSPAGAGETQYF. The CDR3 nucleotides are TGCGCCAGCAGCCCAGCGGGGGCTGGGGAGACCCAGTACTTC.

CDR3 region: CASSEAGGGRGYTF. The CDR3 region has the DNA TGTGCCAGCAGTGAAGCGGGGGGGGGAAGAGGCTACACCTTC. The chain has TRBV6-1 and TRBJ1-2; the D gene is possibly TRBD1 (5 bases). From germline, CDR1 is MNHNS and CDR2 SASEGT. The length of the CDR3 is 14 residues. Between the trimmed V and J ends, which lost 0 bases and 8 bases, there was a span of 13 bases.

This clonotype has more than one count but fewer than ten. This chain links TRBV7-2 with TRBJ2-5; D is possibly TRBD2 (5 bases). The germline gives CDR1 SGHTA, CDR2 FQGNSA. The CDR3 sequence is 15 residues long. Trimming removed 1 base at V and 4 bases at J, with 13 bases between. CDR3 sequence: CASSLVAGNGETQYF. CDR3 nucleotides: TGTGCCAGCAGCTTAGTCGCCGGGAACGGAGAGACCCAGTACTTC.

The chain employs TRBV7-2 and TRBJ2-1, with D perhaps being TRBD1 or TRBD2 (6 bases each). CDR1 is SGHTA and CDR2 is FQGNSA in the germline V gene. V lost 7 bases to trimming and J lost 7 bases, with 11 bases between them. The CDR3 is 12 residues long. CDR3 nucleotides: TGTGCCAGCACTGGGGGGCTAAATGAGCAGTTCTTC. Its protein product is CASTGGLNEQFF. The entire variable domain, with the rest obtained from reference TRBV7-2 and TRBJ2-1, is as follows: GAGVSQSPSNKVTEKGKDVELRCDPISGHTALYWYRQSLGQGLEFLIYFQGNSAPDKSGLPSDRFSAERTGGSVSTLTIQRTQQEDSAVYLCASTGGLNEQFFGPGTRLTVL.

CDR3 bases: TGTGCCAGCAGTCGGACTAGAGATACGCAGTATTTT. Translated: CASSRTRDTQYF. The gene calls are TRBV6-1 and TRBJ2-3, with 7 nucleotides matching TRBD2. Losses at the gene ends were 5 bases for V and 5 bases for J; bases not matched to a gene: 1. The CDR3 has 12 amino acids. Per the germline V gene, CDR1 is MNHNS and CDR2 is SASEGT.

The rearrangement joins TRBV5-1 to TRBJ2-6, with D unclear. Germline V lookup: CDR1 SGHRS, CDR2 YFSETQ. There are 18 residues in the CDR3. Trimming left V 0 bases short and J 1 base short, with 14 bases between. CDR3: CASSLGGVGESGANVLTF. The DNA of the CDR3 is TGCGCCAGCAGCTTGGGGGGTGTTGGTGAATCTGGGGCCAACGTCCTGACTTTC.

The chain uses TRBV2 and TRBJ2-1, with D hard to call. Germline V gene sequence: CDR1 SNHLY, CDR2 FYNNEI. The CDR3 is 15 amino acids. V lost 2 bases and J lost 4, with 12 bases in between. CDR3 residues: CASSESRSRYNEQFF. DNA of the CDR3: TGTGCCAGCAGTGAAAGTCGAAGCCGGTACAATGAGCAGTTCTTC.

This clonotype was seen a handful of times. This rearrangement joins TRBV19 to TRBJ1-5, with 9 nucleotides matching TRBD1. This CDR3 is 17 amino acids long. The germline gives CDR1 LNHDA, CDR2 SQIVND (reference sequence). J was trimmed by 6 bases and V by 5 bases; bases with no gene match: 14. The CDR3 region is CASSPLALRDRAQPQHF. The DNA for the CDR3 is TGTGCCAGTAGTCCCTTGGCTTTACGGGACAGGGCTCAGCCCCAGCATTTT.

The chain links TRBV15 to TRBJ1-2; TRBD1 is a possible D gene (6 bases). The V end was cut by 2 bases, the J end by 3 bases, with 13 bases between. CDR1 and CDR2 (germline): LNHNV, YYDKDF (reference sequence). The length of the CDR3 is 15 residues. Here the CDR3 DNA reads TGTGCCACCAGCAGACAGGGGTGGGGGGACTATGGCTACACCTTC. Protein sequence: CATSRQGWGDYGYTF.

The CDR3 DNA sequence: TGTGCCAGCAGCCTCCTTTCGACCTATGGCTACACCTTC. Residues: CASSLLSTYGYTF. The J gene is TRBJ1-2, the V gene TRBV6-2 or TRBV6-3; unclear D gene. CDR1 and CDR2 from the germline V gene are MNHEY and SVGEGT. The CDR3 length is 13 residues. The V end lost 6 bases, the J end lost 4 bases, and 12 bases lay between the germline ends.

The rearrangement joins TRBV29-1 to TRBJ1-2; TRBD1 is a possible D gene (5 bases). The CDR3 covers 12 residues. The V and J ends lost 7 bases and 2 bases respectively, with 11 bases between them. Germline-derived CDR1 and CDR2 are SQVTM and ANQGSEA. The CDR3, as DNA: TGCAGCGCTGGGACGGTGAACTATGGCTACACCTTC. It codes for CSAGTVNYGYTF.

This clonotype appeared once. The chain joins TRBV7-7 to TRBJ2-2; D perhaps matches TRBD2 (5 bases). Trimming left V 1 base short and J 4 bases short, with 10 bases between. Germline V gene sequence: CDR1 SSHAT, CDR2 FNYEAQ (reference sequence). The CDR3 runs 15 residues. CDR3 sequence (DNA): TGTGCCAGCAGCTTAGACCCTAGCTTCACCGGGGAGCTGTTTTTT. It codes for CASSLDPSFTGELFF.

The CDR3 nucleotides read TGTGCCAGCAGCCCGGGACAGAGGTCCTACAATGAGCAGTTCTTC. Protein: CASSPGQRSYNEQFF. V usage is TRBV5-4 and J usage is TRBJ2-1, with TRBD1 identical over 7 bases. The germline V gene encodes CDR1 SGHNT and CDR2 YYREEE (reference sequence). CDR3 size: 15 residues. Unmatched junction bases numbered 5, after V lost 4 bases and J lost 1 base.